The 14 T cell receptor beta chains listed next were all sequenced from one sample in a study of human thymus T cells. Profiling relied on immunoSEQ multiplex PCR, and the TCRdb table lists in-frame clones only, not all of them. The repertoire holds 55,000 to 70,000 clones, with nearly 95% as singletons. The sequenced sample was blood. These receptors originate from a boy less than two years old with a congenital heart defect but otherwise immunologically healthy.

This rearrangement joins TRBV5-4 to TRBJ2-7; TRBD2 aligns across 7 bases. V was clipped by 4 bases and J by 3 bases; unmatched bases: 13. Germline V lookup: CDR1 SGHNT, CDR2 YYREEE (reference sequence). The CDR3 has 16 amino acids. CDR3 DNA sequence: TGTGCCAGCAGCCGACCAACCCACAGCGGGAACTACGAGCAGTACTTC. Translation gives CASSRPTHSGNYEQYF.

This rearrangement joins TRBV10-1 to TRBJ1-1, with 8 nucleotides matching TRBD1. This CDR3 is built from 14 residues. Unmatched junction bases numbered 7, after V lost 4 bases and J lost 6 bases. CDR1 WNHNN and CDR2 SYGVQD come from the germline V gene (reference sequence). CDR3 coding DNA: TGCGCCAGCAGTGTTTGGCAGGGGGCCTCTGAAGCTTTCTTT. Translated, it gives CASSVWQGASEAFF.

The chain has TRBV7-9 and TRBJ2-7; maybe TRBD1 (6 bases). V lost 2 bases and J 5 bases, leaving 19 bases between the germline ends. Per germline, CDR1 SEHNR and CDR2 FQNEAQ (reference sequence). The CDR3 spans 16 residues. DNA for the CDR3: TGTGCCAGCAGCTTATGGGTAGTCAGGGGAATCCACGAGCAGTACTTC. The encoded protein is CASSLWVVRGIHEQYF.

This chain uses TRBV6-1 with TRBJ1-1; D remains ambiguous. The CDR3 is 13 residues long. V lost 5 bases and J 0 bases, leaving 7 bases between the germline ends. CDR1 is MNHNS, CDR2 SASEGT, per germline. The CDR3 DNA sequence: TGTGCCAGCAGTCTTGGGTTGAACACTGAAGCTTTCTTT. It yields the protein CASSLGLNTEAFF.

The V gene is TRBV7-3, the J gene TRBJ2-1; 10 bases line up with TRBD2. CDR1 and CDR2 from the germline V gene are SGHTA and FQGTGA. The CDR3 consists of 16 residues. V lost 2 bases, J lost 4 bases, and 5 bases stayed unmatched. This CDR3 reads CASSLDGTSVYNEQFF. The CDR3 DNA is TGTGCCAGCAGCTTAGATGGGACTAGCGTTTACAATGAGCAGTTCTTC.

The chain combines TRBV11-2 with TRBJ2-7, with TRBD2 matching 8 bases. CDR1 is SGHAT, CDR2 FQNNGV, per germline. V lost 0 bases, J lost 2 bases, and 9 bases stayed unmatched. The CDR3 spans 17 residues. CDR3 sequence (DNA): TGTGCCAGCAGCTTAGACCTCCAGACTAGCGTACCCTACGAGCAGTACTTC. This sequence encodes CASSLDLQTSVPYEQYF.

The chain recombines TRBV29-1 with TRBJ2-5; TRBD2 agrees at 7 bases. The V gene end was trimmed by 4 bases and the J gene end by 5 bases; junction bases not matched to a gene: 4. Germline CDR1 reads SQVTM; CDR2 reads ANQGSEA. The CDR3 has 12 amino acids. In DNA, the CDR3 is TGCAGCGTTGTGACTAGCCAGGAGACCCAGTACTTC. Translated, it gives CSVVTSQETQYF. Based on the CDR3 plus reference TRBV29-1 and TRBJ2-5, the full variable domain is SAVISQKPSRDICQRGTSLTIQCQVDSQVTMMFWYRQQPGQSLTLIATANQGSEATYESGFVIDKFPISRPNLTFSTLTVSNMSPEDSSIYLCSVVTSQETQYFGPGTRLLVL.

The CDR3 DNA reads TGTGCCAGCAGCTTTATACTAGCGAGGAATGAGCAGTTCTTC. This codes for CASSFILARNEQFF. J is TRBJ2-1 and V is TRBV7-2; 7 bases map to TRBD2. V gave up 3 bases and J gave up 7 bases; unmatched junction bases: 6. CDR1 is SGHTA, CDR2 FQGNSA, per germline. The CDR3 length is 14 residues. Combining the CDR3 with reference TRBV7-2 and TRBJ2-1 gives the whole variable domain GAGVSQSPSNKVTEKGKDVELRCDPISGHTALYWYRQSLGQGLEFLIYFQGNSAPDKSGLPSDRFSAERTGGSVSTLTIQRTQQEDSAVYLCASSFILARNEQFFGPGTRLTVL.

The rearrangement uses TRBV6-6 and TRBJ1-3; 8 nucleotides align to TRBD1. Germline assignment: CDR1 MNHNY and CDR2 SVGAGI (reference sequence). The CDR3 is 15 amino acids. Trimming took 6 bases from V and 0 from J; bases not matched to a gene: 4. The CDR3: CASRAGGSSGNTIYF. In DNA form, the CDR3 reads TGTGCCAGCAGGGCAGGGGGCAGCTCTGGAAACACCATATATTTT.

The chain links TRBV7-6 to TRBJ2-7; possible D gene TRBD2, 5 bases. The V gene's germline CDR1 is SGHVS and CDR2 FNYEAQ. V was pared by 4 bases and J by 2 bases, with 18 bases between. The CDR3 has 16 amino acids. Here the CDR3 reads CASSSLRAHGTYEQYF. The CDR3 bases are TGTGCCAGCAGCTCACTCCGGGCCCACGGGACCTACGAGCAGTACTTC. The full variable domain, completed using reference TRBV7-6 and TRBJ2-7, is GAGVSQSPRYKVTKRGQDVALRCDPISGHVSLYWYRQALGQGPEFLTYFNYEAQQDKSGLPNDRFSAERPEGSISTLTIQRTEQRDSAMYRCASSSLRAHGTYEQYFGPGTRLTVT.

J is TRBJ2-1 and V is TRBV4-2; TRBD2 matches at 9 bases. Per the germline V gene, CDR1 is LGHNA and CDR2 is YNFKEQ. There are 16 residues in the CDR3. V was pared by 2 bases and J by 4 bases, with 6 bases of the junction left unmatched. The CDR3 sequence is CASSQLIAGAYNEQFF. The CDR3 DNA reads as TGTGCCAGCAGCCAACTCATAGCGGGGGCGTACAATGAGCAGTTCTTC.

The chain uses TRBV10-2 and TRBJ2-7; 12 bases match TRBD2. CDR1 and CDR2 from the germline V gene are WSHSY and SAAADI. V lost 9 bases and J lost 6; bases outside the gene matches: 6. The CDR3 loop spans 13 amino acids. Here the CDR3 reads CASLLAGGSEQYF. DNA for the CDR3: TGCGCCAGTTTACTAGCGGGAGGTTCCGAGCAGTACTTC.

The V gene is TRBV11-3, the J gene TRBJ1-1; weak D call: TRBD1 (5 bases). The CDR3 covers 14 residues. With 1 base removed from V and 5 bases from J, the gap between germline ends came to 11 bases. The V gene's germline CDR1 is SGHNT and CDR2 YENEEA. CDR3 DNA: TGTGCCAGCAGCTTAGTGGGGGAGGGGACTGAAGCTTTCTTT. This gives the protein CASSLVGEGTEAFF.

This clone was seen once. The chain carries TRBV27 and TRBJ2-7, with D perhaps TRBD1 (5 bases). Trimming took 2 bases from V and 6 from J, leaving 8 bases between them. This CDR3 is 12 amino acids long. The V gene's germline CDR1 is MNHEY and CDR2 SMNVEV (reference sequence). CDR3: CASSLPQGEQYF. The CDR3 DNA reads as TGTGCCAGCAGTTTACCGCAGGGCGAGCAGTACTTC.